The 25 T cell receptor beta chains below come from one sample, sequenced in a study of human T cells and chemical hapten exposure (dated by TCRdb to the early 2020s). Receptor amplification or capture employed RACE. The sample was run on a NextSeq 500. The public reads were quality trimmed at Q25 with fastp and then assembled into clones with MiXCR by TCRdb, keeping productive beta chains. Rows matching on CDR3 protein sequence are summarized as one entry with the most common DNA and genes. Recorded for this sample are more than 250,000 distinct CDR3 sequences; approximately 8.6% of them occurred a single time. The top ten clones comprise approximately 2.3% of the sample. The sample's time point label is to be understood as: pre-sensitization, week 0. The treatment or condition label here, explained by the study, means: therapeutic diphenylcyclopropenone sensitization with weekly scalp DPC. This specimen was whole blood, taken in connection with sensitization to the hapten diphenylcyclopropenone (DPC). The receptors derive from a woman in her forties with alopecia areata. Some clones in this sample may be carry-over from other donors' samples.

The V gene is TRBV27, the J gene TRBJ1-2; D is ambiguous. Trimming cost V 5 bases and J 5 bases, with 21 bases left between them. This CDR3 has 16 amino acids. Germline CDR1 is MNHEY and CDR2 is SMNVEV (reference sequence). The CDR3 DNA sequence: TGTGCCAGCAGTCCCTGGTTGTTCGGCAGTGCGTATGGCTACACCTTC. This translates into CASSPWLFGSAYGYTF.

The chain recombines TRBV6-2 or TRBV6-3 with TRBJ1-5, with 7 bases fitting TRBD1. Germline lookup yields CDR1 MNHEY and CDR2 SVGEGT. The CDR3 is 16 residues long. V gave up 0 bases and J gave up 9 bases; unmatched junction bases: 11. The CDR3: CASSYSRGQPGRPQHF. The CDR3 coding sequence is TGTGCCAGCAGTTACTCGAGGGGACAGCCCGGGCGGCCCCAGCATTTT.

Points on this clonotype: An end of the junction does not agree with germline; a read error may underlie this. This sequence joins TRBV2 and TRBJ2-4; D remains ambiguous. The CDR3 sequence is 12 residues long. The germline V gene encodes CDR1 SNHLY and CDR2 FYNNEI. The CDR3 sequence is CASSEAENIQYF. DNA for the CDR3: TGTGCCAGCAGTGAAGCCGAAAACATTCAGTACTTC.

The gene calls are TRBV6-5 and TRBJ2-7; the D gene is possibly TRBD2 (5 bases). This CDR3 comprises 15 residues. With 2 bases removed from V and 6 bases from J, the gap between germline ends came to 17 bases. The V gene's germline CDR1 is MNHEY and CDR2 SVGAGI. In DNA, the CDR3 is TGTGCCAGCAGTTACGGGTTCGGGGAAGTGGGCGAGCAGTACTTC. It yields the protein CASSYGFGEVGEQYF.

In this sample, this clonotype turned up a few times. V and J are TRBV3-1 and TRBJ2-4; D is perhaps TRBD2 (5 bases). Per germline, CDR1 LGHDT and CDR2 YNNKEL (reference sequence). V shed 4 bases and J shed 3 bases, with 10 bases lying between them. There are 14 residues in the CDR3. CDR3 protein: CASSLRGYKNIQYF. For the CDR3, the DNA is TGTGCCAGCAGCCTCCGCGGGTACAAAAACATTCAGTACTTC.

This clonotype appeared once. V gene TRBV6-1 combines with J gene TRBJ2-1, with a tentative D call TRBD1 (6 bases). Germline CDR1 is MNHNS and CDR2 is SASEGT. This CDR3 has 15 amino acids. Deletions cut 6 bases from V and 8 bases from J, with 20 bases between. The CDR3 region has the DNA TGTGCCAGCAGGATGGGGCAGGGGCGTATGGATGAGCAGTTCTTC. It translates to CASRMGQGRMDEQFF.

The CDR3, as DNA: TGCGCCAGCAGCCCCGGACGAGCGGGAGGACTCCAGGGTACGCAGTATTTT. Translation gives CASSPGRAGGLQGTQYF. V usage is TRBV4-3 and J usage is TRBJ2-3; 9 bases map to TRBD2. CDR1 and CDR2 from the germline V gene are LGHNA and YSLEER. The CDR3 extends over 17 amino acids. V lost 4 bases and J lost 8; bases outside the gene matches: 16.

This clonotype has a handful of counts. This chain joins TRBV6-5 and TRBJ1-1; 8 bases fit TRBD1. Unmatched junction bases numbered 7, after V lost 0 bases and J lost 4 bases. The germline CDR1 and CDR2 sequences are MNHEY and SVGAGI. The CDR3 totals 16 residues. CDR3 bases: TGTGCCAGCAGTTACTCGGCAGGGGGCAGGGGCACTGAAGCTTTCTTT. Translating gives CASSYSAGGRGTEAFF.

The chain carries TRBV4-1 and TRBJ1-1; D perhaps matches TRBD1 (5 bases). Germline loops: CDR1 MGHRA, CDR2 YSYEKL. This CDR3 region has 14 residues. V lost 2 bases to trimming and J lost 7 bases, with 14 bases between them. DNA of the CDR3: TGCGCCAGCAGCCAAACCCTGGGGGATTATGAAGCTTTCTTT. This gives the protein CASSQTLGDYEAFF.

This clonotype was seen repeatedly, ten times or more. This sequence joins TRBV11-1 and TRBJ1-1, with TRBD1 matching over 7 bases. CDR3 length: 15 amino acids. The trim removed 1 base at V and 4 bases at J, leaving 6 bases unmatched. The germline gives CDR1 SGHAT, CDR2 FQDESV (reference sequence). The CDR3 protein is CASSLEGGGVTEAFF. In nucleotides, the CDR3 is TGTGCCAGCAGCTTAGAAGGAGGGGGCGTCACTGAAGCTTTCTTT. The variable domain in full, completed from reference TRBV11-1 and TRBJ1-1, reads EAEVAQSPRYKITEKSQAVAFWCDPISGHATLYWYRQILGQGPELLVQFQDESVVDDSQLPKDRFSAERLKGVDSTLKIQPAELGDSAMYLCASSLEGGGVTEAFFGQGTRLTVV.

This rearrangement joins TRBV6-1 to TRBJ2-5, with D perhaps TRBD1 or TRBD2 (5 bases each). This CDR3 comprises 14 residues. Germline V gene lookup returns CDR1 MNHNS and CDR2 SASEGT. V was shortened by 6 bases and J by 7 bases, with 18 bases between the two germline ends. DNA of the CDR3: TGTGCCAGCAGAGGGCCAGGGCAACGGGGGACCCAGTACTTC. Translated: CASRGPGQRGTQYF.

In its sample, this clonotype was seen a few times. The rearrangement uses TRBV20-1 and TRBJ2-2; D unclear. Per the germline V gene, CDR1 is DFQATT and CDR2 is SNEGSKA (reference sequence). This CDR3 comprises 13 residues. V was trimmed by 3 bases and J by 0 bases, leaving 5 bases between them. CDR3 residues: CSASSANTGELFF. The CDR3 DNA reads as TGCAGTGCTAGTTCTGCGAACACCGGGGAGCTGTTTTTT.

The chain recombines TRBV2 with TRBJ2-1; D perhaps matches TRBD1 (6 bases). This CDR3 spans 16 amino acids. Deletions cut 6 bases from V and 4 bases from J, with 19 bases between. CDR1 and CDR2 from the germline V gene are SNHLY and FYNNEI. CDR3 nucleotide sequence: TGTGCCAGCAGACCCCAGGGACACCCCAGATACAATGAGCAGTTCTTC. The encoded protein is CASRPQGHPRYNEQFF.

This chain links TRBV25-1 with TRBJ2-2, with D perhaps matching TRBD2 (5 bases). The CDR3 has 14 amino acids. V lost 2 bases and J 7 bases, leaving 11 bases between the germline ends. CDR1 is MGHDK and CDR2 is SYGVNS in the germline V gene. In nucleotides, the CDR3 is TGTGCCAGCAGTGAACACGAGGCGGGCGGGGAGCTGTTTTTT. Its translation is CASSEHEAGGELFF. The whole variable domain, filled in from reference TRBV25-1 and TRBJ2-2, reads EADIYQTPRYLVIGTGKKITLECSQTMGHDKMYWYQQDPGMELHLIHYSYGVNSTEKGDLSSESTVSRIRTEHFPLTLESARPSHTSQYLCASSEHEAGGELFFGEGSRLTVL.

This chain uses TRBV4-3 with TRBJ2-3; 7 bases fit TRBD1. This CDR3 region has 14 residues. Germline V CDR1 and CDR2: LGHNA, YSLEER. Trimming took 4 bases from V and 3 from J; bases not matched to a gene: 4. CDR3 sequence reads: CASSPGTDTDTQYF. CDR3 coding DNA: TGCGCCAGCAGCCCCGGGACAGATACAGATACGCAGTATTTT.

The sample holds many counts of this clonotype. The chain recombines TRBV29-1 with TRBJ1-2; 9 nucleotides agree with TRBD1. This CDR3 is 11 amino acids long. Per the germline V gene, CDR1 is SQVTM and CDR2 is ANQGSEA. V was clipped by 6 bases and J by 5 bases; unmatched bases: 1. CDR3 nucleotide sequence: TGCAGCGTGGGACAGGGATATGGCTACACCTTC. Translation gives CSVGQGYGYTF.

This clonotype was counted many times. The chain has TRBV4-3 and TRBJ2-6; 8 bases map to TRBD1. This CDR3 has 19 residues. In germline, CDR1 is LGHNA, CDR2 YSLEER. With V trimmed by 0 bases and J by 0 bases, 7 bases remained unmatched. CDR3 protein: CASSQEEGTGDSGANVLTF. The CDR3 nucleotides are TGCGCCAGCAGCCAAGAGGAGGGGACAGGTGACTCTGGGGCCAACGTCCTGACTTTC.

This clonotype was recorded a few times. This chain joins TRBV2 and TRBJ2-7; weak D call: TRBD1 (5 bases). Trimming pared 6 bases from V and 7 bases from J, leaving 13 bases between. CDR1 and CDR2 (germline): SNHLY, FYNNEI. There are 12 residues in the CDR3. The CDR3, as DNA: TGTGCCAGCAGGCCCGACAGTGGTGAGCAGTACTTC. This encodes CASRPDSGEQYF. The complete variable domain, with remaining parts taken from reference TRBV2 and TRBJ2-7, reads EPEVTQTPSHQVTQMGQEVILRCVPISNHLYFYWYRQILGQKVEFLVSFYNNEISEKSEIFDDQFSVERPDGSNFTLKIRSTKLEDSAMYFCASRPDSGEQYFGPGTRLTVT.

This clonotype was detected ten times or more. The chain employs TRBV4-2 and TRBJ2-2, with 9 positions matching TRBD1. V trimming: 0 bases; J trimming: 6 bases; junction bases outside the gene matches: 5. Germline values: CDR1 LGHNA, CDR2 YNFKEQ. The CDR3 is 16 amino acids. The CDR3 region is CASSQDSGTGPGELFF. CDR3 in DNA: TGTGCCAGCAGCCAAGATTCGGGGACAGGGCCCGGGGAGCTGTTTTTT.

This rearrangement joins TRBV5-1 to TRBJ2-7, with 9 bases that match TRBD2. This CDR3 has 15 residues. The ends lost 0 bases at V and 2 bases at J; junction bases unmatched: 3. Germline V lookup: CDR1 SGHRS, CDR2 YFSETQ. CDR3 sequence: CASSLGGTSPYEQYF. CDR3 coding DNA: TGCGCCAGCAGCTTGGGGGGGACTAGCCCCTACGAGCAGTACTTC.

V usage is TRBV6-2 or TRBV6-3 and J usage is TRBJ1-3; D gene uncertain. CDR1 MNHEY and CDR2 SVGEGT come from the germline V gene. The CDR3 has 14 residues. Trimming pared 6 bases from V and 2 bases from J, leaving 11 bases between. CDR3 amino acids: CASSPNPTGNTIYF. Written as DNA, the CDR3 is TGTGCCAGCAGCCCTAACCCGACTGGAAACACCATATATTTT.

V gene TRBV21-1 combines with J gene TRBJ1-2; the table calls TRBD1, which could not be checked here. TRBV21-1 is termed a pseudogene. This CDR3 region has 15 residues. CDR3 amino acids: CASSGRTGNFCSYTF. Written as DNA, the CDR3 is TGTGCCAGCAGCGGGAGGACAGGGAACTTTTGTAGCTACACCTTC.

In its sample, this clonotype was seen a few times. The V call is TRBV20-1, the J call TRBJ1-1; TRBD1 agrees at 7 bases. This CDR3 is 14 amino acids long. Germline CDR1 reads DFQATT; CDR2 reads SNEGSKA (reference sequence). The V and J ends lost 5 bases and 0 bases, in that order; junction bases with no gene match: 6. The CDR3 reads CSAVVTGLNTEAFF. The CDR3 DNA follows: TGCAGTGCTGTCGTGACAGGGCTGAACACTGAAGCTTTCTTT.

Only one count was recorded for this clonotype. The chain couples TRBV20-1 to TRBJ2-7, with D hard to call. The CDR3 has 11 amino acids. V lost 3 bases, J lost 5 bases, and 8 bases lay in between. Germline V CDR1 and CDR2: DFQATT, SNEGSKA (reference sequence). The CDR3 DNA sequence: TGCAGTGCTAGTTCGCTCGACGAGCAGTACTTC. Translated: CSASSLDEQYF.

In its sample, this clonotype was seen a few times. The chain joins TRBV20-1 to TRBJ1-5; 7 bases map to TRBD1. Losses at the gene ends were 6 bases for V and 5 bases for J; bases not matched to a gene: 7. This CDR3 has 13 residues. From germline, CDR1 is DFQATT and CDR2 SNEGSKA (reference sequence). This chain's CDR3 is CSAGQATDQPQHF. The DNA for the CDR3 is TGCAGTGCCGGACAGGCGACCGATCAGCCCCAGCATTTT.